The clone carrying this T cell receptor beta chain has a handful of counts. Its target is not known. The entry originates in a study of T-cell memory formation after mild COVID-19. Study-wide findings and caveats: Clones contracting across day 15 to 85 had a balanced CD4/CD8 profile; later expanding clones leaned CD4+. Pre-infection memory harbored some responding clones, suggesting cross-reactive memory joined.

TCRdb recomputed calls from the 5' RACE reads with MiXCR, one row per CDR3 protein. The table lists about 470,000 distinct CDR3 sequences, roughly 25% of them singletons, with around 13% in the top ten. Trimming pared 7 bases from V and 6 bases from J, leaving 15 bases between. The CDR3 length is 13 residues. CDR1 and CDR2 from the germline V gene are LNHNV and YYDKDF (reference sequence). The rearrangement links TRBV15 to TRBJ1-1; a possible D gene is TRBD1 (5 bases). The clonotype comes from an adult woman who had mild COVID-19 (a few samples of this study predate the infection). Cell type and time point are not known. The sample comprised PBMCs or a T cell subset sorted from them (not recorded which). The CDR3 coding sequence is TGTGCCACCACGGGGGAGGGGTACGCTGAAGCTTTCTTT. The encoded protein is CATTGEGYAEAFF.